The rows below give T cell receptor beta chains drawn from one sample of a study of shared clonotypes between healthy human individuals. Profiling relied on immunoSEQ multiplex PCR, and the TCRdb table lists in-frame clones only, not all of them. The repertoire consists of about 2 million clones, with just under 95% occurring once and the leading ten covering 1% to 1.5%. The sequenced sample was naive CD8+ T cells sorted from blood. These receptors came from a man younger than 35 in good health. The CDR3 runs from the conserved cysteine through the conserved F or W. Fields, in order: D gene, clone size, V gene, J gene, CDR3 DNA, CDR3 protein. D genes are given only for firm matches. Size tells how often a clone was seen (once, few, many) or the class of an expanded clone, and some rows leave it out.

D gene: TRBD1
clone size: NA
V gene: TRBV4-1
J gene: TRBJ2-1
CDR3 DNA: TGCGCCAGCAGCCATCGACAGGGTCTAAACAATGAGCAGTTCTTC
CDR3 protein: CASSHRQGLNNEQFF

D gene: NA
clone size: NA
V gene: TRBV4-3
J gene: TRBJ2-7
CDR3 DNA: TGCGCCAGCAGCCAAGATCCCAGAATGTACGAGCAGTACTTC
CDR3 protein: CASSQDPRMYEQYF

D gene: NA
clone size: NA
V gene: TRBV13
J gene: TRBJ2-7
CDR3 DNA: TGTGCCAGCAGCTTAGGACAGGGATTCGACTACGAGCAGTACTTC
CDR3 protein: CASSLGQGFDYEQYF

D gene: NA
clone size: NA
V gene: TRBV7-6
J gene: TRBJ2-2
CDR3 DNA: TGTGCCAGCAGCTTAGCTGGTGGGGGTACCGGGGAGCTGTTTTTT
CDR3 protein: CASSLAGGGTGELFF

D gene: NA
clone size: NA
V gene: TRBV11-2
J gene: TRBJ2-5
CDR3 DNA: TGTGCCAGCAGCTTAGAAAATGGGGGATGGGAGACCCAGTACTTC
CDR3 protein: CASSLENGGWETQYF

D gene: NA
clone size: NA
V gene: TRBV7-2
J gene: TRBJ2-7
CDR3 DNA: TGTGCCAGCAGCTTAGGAACCGGGACCTCAGGGGAGCAGTACTTC
CDR3 protein: CASSLGTGTSGEQYF

D gene: TRBD2
clone size: NA
V gene: TRBV7-6
J gene: TRBJ2-3
CDR3 DNA: TGTGCCAGCAGCTTAGGTCTAGCGGGGGGACTCACAGATACGCAGTATTTT
CDR3 protein: CASSLGLAGGLTDTQYF

D gene: NA
clone size: NA
V gene: TRBV11-2
J gene: TRBJ1-1
CDR3 DNA: TGTGCCAGCAGCTTAGAGGCTTTGCGGGAGGGGACTGAAGCTTTCTTT
CDR3 protein: CASSLEALREGTEAFF

D gene: TRBD1
clone size: NA
V gene: TRBV7-9
J gene: TRBJ2-7
CDR3 DNA: TGTGCCAGCAGCCCAGGGGGCGCGGCCCCTTCCTACGAGCAGTACTTC
CDR3 protein: CASSPGGAAPSYEQYF

D gene: NA
clone size: NA
V gene: TRBV6-5
J gene: TRBJ2-1
CDR3 DNA: TGTGCCAAACTATCGGGGGATTCCTACAATGAGCAGTTCTTC
CDR3 protein: CAKLSGDSYNEQFF

D gene: NA
clone size: NA
V gene: TRBV2
J gene: TRBJ1-5
CDR3 DNA: TGTGCCAGCAGTGAAACTACAGGCCTCAATCAGCCCCAGCATTTT
CDR3 protein: CASSETTGLNQPQHF

D gene: NA
clone size: NA
V gene: TRBV6-1
J gene: TRBJ2-7
CDR3 DNA: TGTGCCAGCAGTGAAGGGGCAGGGGTCTTGGACGAGCAGTACTTC
CDR3 protein: CASSEGAGVLDEQYF

D gene: NA
clone size: NA
V gene: TRBV11-2
J gene: TRBJ2-3
CDR3 DNA: TGTGCCAGCAGCTTGGAGATGGCGGGGCTTAGCACAGATACGCAGTATTTT
CDR3 protein: CASSLEMAGLSTDTQYF

D gene: NA
clone size: NA
V gene: TRBV11-2
J gene: TRBJ2-3
CDR3 DNA: TGTGCCAGCAGCCCCACTCTCACAGATACGCAGTATTTT
CDR3 protein: CASSPTLTDTQYF

D gene: NA
clone size: NA
V gene: TRBV2
J gene: TRBJ2-1
CDR3 DNA: TGTGCCAGCAGTGAATTAGGGGGCAATGAGCAGTTCTTC
CDR3 protein: CASSELGGNEQFF

D gene: NA
clone size: NA
V gene: TRBV6-5
J gene: TRBJ2-2
CDR3 DNA: TGTGCCAGCAGTTACTTTGAGCCCGGGGAGCTGTTTTTT
CDR3 protein: CASSYFEPGELFF

D gene: NA
clone size: NA
V gene: TRBV6-5
J gene: TRBJ1-1
CDR3 DNA: TGTGCCAGCAGTAGGGTTTTGAACACTGAAGCTTTCTTT
CDR3 protein: CASSRVLNTEAFF

D gene: NA
clone size: NA
V gene: TRBV4-3
J gene: TRBJ2-5
CDR3 DNA: TGCGCCAGCAGCCTGCTGGGGCAAGAGACCCAGTACTTC
CDR3 protein: CASSLLGQETQYF

D gene: NA
clone size: NA
V gene: TRBV11-2
J gene: TRBJ2-7
CDR3 DNA: TGTGCCAGCAGCTTAGGCACAAGGGCCTACGAGCAGTACTTC
CDR3 protein: CASSLGTRAYEQYF

D gene: NA
clone size: NA
V gene: TRBV6-1
J gene: TRBJ2-7
CDR3 DNA: TGTGCCAGCAGTCAGCGCTCCTCCTACGAGCAGTACTTC
CDR3 protein: CASSQRSSYEQYF

D gene: NA
clone size: NA
V gene: TRBV6-6
J gene: TRBJ2-7
CDR3 DNA: TGTGCCAGCAGGCACTCCGAACGTCCAGACTACGAGCAGTACTTC
CDR3 protein: CASRHSERPDYEQYF

D gene: NA
clone size: NA
V gene: TRBV6-5
J gene: TRBJ2-2
CDR3 DNA: TGTGCCAGCAGTACCCCACAGAACACCGGGGAGCTGTTTTTT
CDR3 protein: CASSTPQNTGELFF

D gene: NA
clone size: once
V gene: TRBV7-9
J gene: TRBJ2-2
CDR3 DNA: TGTGCCAGCAGCTACGGGACGATGCTTTCCGGGGAGCTGTTTTTT
CDR3 protein: CASSYGTMLSGELFF

D gene: NA
clone size: NA
V gene: TRBV5-4
J gene: TRBJ1-1
CDR3 DNA: TGTGCCAGCAGCGATGCCCACGGACAGCTGAACACTGAAGCTTTCTTT
CDR3 protein: CASSDAHGQLNTEAFF

D gene: NA
clone size: NA
V gene: TRBV4-1
J gene: TRBJ2-1
CDR3 DNA: TGCGCCAGCAGCCAAGGGGGCGAGCAGTTCTTC
CDR3 protein: CASSQGGEQFF

D gene: NA
clone size: NA
V gene: TRBV7-9
J gene: TRBJ1-1
CDR3 DNA: TGTGCCAGCAGCTTACCCACAGGGATCGGCACTGAAGCTTTCTTT
CDR3 protein: CASSLPTGIGTEAFF

D gene: TRBD2
clone size: NA
V gene: TRBV7-9
J gene: TRBJ2-7
CDR3 DNA: TGTGCCAGCAGCTCGCCGGCGGCCCGGGGACTAGCCCCCTCTCACGAGCAGTACTTC
CDR3 protein: CASSSPAARGLAPSHEQYF

D gene: NA
clone size: once
V gene: TRBV4-1
J gene: TRBJ2-7
CDR3 DNA: TGCGCCAGCAGCCAAGAGGAGATTGGATCATCCCCCGTTTACGAGCAGTACTTC
CDR3 protein: CASSQEEIGSSPVYEQYF

D gene: NA
clone size: NA
V gene: TRBV11-2
J gene: TRBJ2-1
CDR3 DNA: TGTGCCAGCAGCTTTTCCGGGAATGAGCAGTTCTTC
CDR3 protein: CASSFSGNEQFF

D gene: NA
clone size: NA
V gene: TRBV28
J gene: TRBJ1-2
CDR3 DNA: TGTGCCAGCAGTTCACCAGACGAGACAACGACCAACTATGGCTACACCTTC
CDR3 protein: CASSSPDETTTNYGYTF

D gene: NA
clone size: NA
V gene: TRBV7-9
J gene: TRBJ2-3
CDR3 DNA: TGTGCCAGCAGCCTACCGGAAGGGGGAAGGCAAACAGATACGCAGTATTTT
CDR3 protein: CASSLPEGGRQTDTQYF

D gene: NA
clone size: NA
V gene: TRBV6-5
J gene: TRBJ2-2
CDR3 DNA: TGTGCCAGCAGCGCGGGACAGAACACCGGGGAGCTGTTTTTT
CDR3 protein: CASSAGQNTGELFF

D gene: NA
clone size: NA
V gene: TRBV13
J gene: TRBJ2-1
CDR3 DNA: TGTGCCAGCAGCCCCGGGACGCCGGTTGAGCAGTTCTTC
CDR3 protein: CASSPGTPVEQFF

D gene: NA
clone size: NA
V gene: TRBV9
J gene: TRBJ2-3
CDR3 DNA: TGTGCCAGCAGCGCAACAGGGGGAGGGTGGGCAGATACGCAGTATTTT
CDR3 protein: CASSATGGGWADTQYF

D gene: NA
clone size: NA
V gene: TRBV5-5
J gene: TRBJ2-7
CDR3 DNA: TGTGCCAGCAGCTCGGAAAGGGCCTCCTACGAGCAGTACTTC
CDR3 protein: CASSSERASYEQYF

D gene: TRBD1
clone size: NA
V gene: TRBV6-1
J gene: TRBJ1-6
CDR3 DNA: TGTGCCAGCAGTGGAACAGGGGATGATGAGACGATCTCCTATAATTCACCCCTCCACTTT
CDR3 protein: CASSGTGDDETISYNSPLHF

D gene: TRBD2
clone size: NA
V gene: TRBV11-2
J gene: TRBJ2-3
CDR3 DNA: TGTGCCAGCAGCCCATCCGTGTGGCGGGAGGGGAAGGATACGCAGTATTTT
CDR3 protein: CASSPSVWREGKDTQYF

D gene: NA
clone size: NA
V gene: TRBV7-7
J gene: TRBJ2-7
CDR3 DNA: TGTGCTAGCAGCTTACTTAGAGGCCCCTCCTACGAGCAGTACTTC
CDR3 protein: CASSLLRGPSYEQYF

D gene: NA
clone size: NA
V gene: TRBV6-6
J gene: TRBJ1-3
CDR3 DNA: TGTGCCAGTAACGCGGGGTTCCGCAGCGGAAACACCATATATTTT
CDR3 protein: CASNAGFRSGNTIYF

D gene: NA
clone size: NA
V gene: TRBV11-2
J gene: TRBJ2-7
CDR3 DNA: TGTGCCAGCAGCTTAATGGCAGGGGGGCTGGATGAGCAGTACTTC
CDR3 protein: CASSLMAGGLDEQYF

D gene: NA
clone size: NA
V gene: TRBV28
J gene: TRBJ2-5
CDR3 DNA: TGTGCCAGCAGTCGGCCCCCCCCGGCCACAGAGACCCAGTACTTC
CDR3 protein: CASSRPPPATETQYF

D gene: NA
clone size: NA
V gene: TRBV11-2
J gene: TRBJ2-7
CDR3 DNA: TGTGCCAGCAGCTTAGTCAGGTACGAGCAGTACTTC
CDR3 protein: CASSLVRYEQYF